The 25 T cell receptor beta chains reported below all come from one sample, sequenced in a study of blood T cell repertoires in COVID-19. TCRdb's copy holds only in-frame clones and misses some; the assay was immunoSEQ multiplex PCR. The top ten hold 6% to 8% of the sample, which has around 18,000 clones, 90% to 95% seen once. The sequencing input was peripheral blood. These receptors all stem from a human donor in a cohort sampled during active COVID-19.

The chain carries TRBV21-1 and TRBJ1-1; the table's D call, TRBD1, was not checked against the DNA. TRBV21-1 corresponds to a pseudogene. This CDR3 comprises 15 residues. In DNA form, the CDR3 reads TGTGCCAGCAGCAAAGAACGGACAGAACACACTGAAGCTTTCTTT. This translates into CASSKERTEHTEAFF.

The rearrangement joins TRBV5-4 to TRBJ1-2, with 8 bases that match TRBD1. This CDR3 region has 14 residues. Germline loops: CDR1 SGHNT, CDR2 YYREEE (reference sequence). J was trimmed by 7 bases and V by 4 bases; bases with no gene match: 9. CDR3 DNA: TGTGCCAGCAGCGGGACGCAGGGGGCCCGTGGCTACACCTTC. Protein sequence: CASSGTQGARGYTF.

This clone was seen more than once but under ten times. The chain recombines TRBV19 with TRBJ1-6, with 8 nucleotides matching TRBD1. V was clipped by 3 bases and J by 6 bases; unmatched bases: 4. The V gene's germline CDR1 is LNHDA and CDR2 SQIVND (reference sequence). The CDR3 sequence is 15 residues long. CDR3 loop: CASSMADRVNSPLHF. CDR3 sequence (DNA): TGTGCCAGTAGTATGGCGGACAGGGTTAATTCACCCCTCCACTTT.

The chain is built from TRBV9 and TRBJ2-2, with 7 bases matching TRBD2. Germline CDR1 reads SGDLS; CDR2 reads YYNGEE. CDR3 size: 14 residues. V lost 5 bases, J lost 4 bases, and 5 bases stayed unmatched. CDR3 sequence reads: CASRVGRGTGELFF. The CDR3, as DNA: TGTGCCAGCAGGGTGGGGAGGGGCACCGGGGAGCTGTTTTTT. Supplemented by reference TRBV9 and TRBJ2-2, the full variable domain reads DSGVTQTPKHLITATGQRVTLRCSPRSGDLSVYWYQQSLDQGLQFLIQYYNGEERAKGNILERFSAQQFPDLHSELNLSSLELGDSALYFCASRVGRGTGELFFGEGSRLTVL.

The chain employs TRBV7-4 and TRBJ1-6; 9 positions agree with TRBD1. The CDR3 covers 17 residues. Per the germline V gene, CDR1 is SGHVT and CDR2 is SQSDAQ. The V gene end was trimmed by 4 bases and the J gene end by 6 bases; junction bases not matched to a gene: 10. CDR3 in DNA: TGTGCCAGCAGCTGCGGGGAACAGGGGGCGGGTAATTCACCCCTCCACTTT. Amino acid sequence: CASSCGEQGAGNSPLHF.

This clone has just one count. The CDR3 reads CASGPSGTDTQYF. The DNA for the CDR3 is TGTGCTAGTGGGCCAAGCGGGACAGATACGCAGTATTTT. V is TRBV12-5 and J is TRBJ2-3; D possibly corresponds to TRBD2 (6 bases). CDR1 LGHNT and CDR2 FRNRAP come from the germline V gene. CDR3 length equals 13 residues. V lost 6 bases to trimming and J lost 3 bases, with 10 bases between them.

This chain joins TRBV4-2 and TRBJ2-3; a possible D gene is TRBD1 (5 bases). The CDR3 spans 16 residues. V was cut by 1 base and J by 1 base, with 12 bases left in between. CDR1 and CDR2 from the germline V gene are LGHNA and YNFKEQ. DNA of the CDR3: TGTGCCAGCAGCCAAGGGTCAGGGCTGGGCACAGATACGCAGTATTTT. This encodes CASSQGSGLGTDTQYF.

The chain links TRBV7-9 to TRBJ1-2; no firm D call. The V end lost 5 bases, the J end lost 9 bases, and 19 bases lay between the germline ends. Germline V gene lookup returns CDR1 SEHNR and CDR2 FQNEAQ (reference sequence). There are 14 residues in the CDR3. The CDR3 region has the DNA TGTGCCAGCAGCCCTGCGACAAAGCTATGGAGCTACACCTTC. It specifies CASSPATKLWSYTF.

The chain employs TRBV27 and TRBJ2-3; D possibly corresponds to TRBD2 (5 bases). The CDR3 covers 14 residues. The V end was cut by 7 bases, the J end by 4 bases, with 15 bases between. Germline-derived CDR1 and CDR2 are MNHEY and SMNVEV (reference sequence). In DNA form, the CDR3 reads TGTGCCAGCAAACCGTGGGAGAGGGCAGATACGCAGTATTTT. Translated: CASKPWERADTQYF.

The genes are TRBV5-6 and TRBJ1-5; TRBD1 aligns across 8 bases. After removal of 6 bases from V and 4 bases from J, the junction contained 9 bases not matched to a gene. Germline V gives CDR1 SGHDT, CDR2 YYEEEE. This CDR3 has 15 residues. As DNA, the CDR3 is TGTGCCAGCACCCGGACAGGGATGTCTAATCAGCCCCAGCATTTT. Its translation: CASTRTGMSNQPQHF.

The chain has TRBV9 and TRBJ2-3; the D gene is possibly TRBD2 (7 bases). Per the germline V gene, CDR1 is SGDLS and CDR2 is YYNGEE. The CDR3 extends over 16 amino acids. V shed 3 bases and J shed 4 bases, with 18 bases lying between them. CDR3: CASSAHEGGGPDTQYF. DNA of the CDR3: TGTGCCAGCAGCGCCCATGAGGGAGGGGGTCCAGATACGCAGTATTTT.

This clone showed up just a few times. The chain uses TRBV19 and TRBJ2-7; 9 bases map to TRBD1. With V trimmed by 3 bases and J by 0 bases, 3 bases remained unmatched. Germline V CDR1 and CDR2: LNHDA, SQIVND (reference sequence). The CDR3 runs to 15 residues. The CDR3 DNA is TGTGCCAGTAGTATCGACAGGGGGAGCTCCTACGAGCAGTACTTC. Translation gives CASSIDRGSSYEQYF. Full variable domain (remainder filled in from reference TRBV19 and TRBJ2-7): DGGITQSPKYLFRKEGQNVTLSCEQNLNHDAMYWYRQDPGQGLRLIYYSQIVNDFQKGDIAEGYSVSREKKESFPLTVTSAQKNPTAFYLCASSIDRGSSYEQYFGPGTRLTVT.

The chain combines TRBV12-3 or TRBV12-4 with TRBJ2-1, with D uncertain. Trimming left V 6 bases short and J 7 bases short, with 13 bases between. This CDR3 spans 13 amino acids. The CDR3 here is CASRAGVGNEQFF. The CDR3 DNA reads TGTGCCAGCAGGGCCGGAGTTGGGAATGAGCAGTTCTTC.

This sequence joins TRBV5-1 and TRBJ1-2; D may be TRBD1 (5 bases). Trimming removed 5 bases from V and 6 bases from J, with 11 bases in between. CDR1 is SGHRS and CDR2 is YFSETQ in the germline V gene. CDR3 length equals 12 residues. The CDR3 loop is CASSATADGYTF. The CDR3 DNA is TGCGCCAGCAGTGCGACAGCCGATGGCTACACCTTC. The full variable domain, in which reference TRBV5-1 and TRBJ1-2 provide the parts outside the CDR3, is KAGVTQTPRYLIKTRGQQVTLSCSPISGHRSVSWYQQTPGQGLQFLFEYFSETQRNKGNFPGRFSGRQFSNSRSEMNVSTLELGDSALYLCASSATADGYTFGSGTRLTVV.

This clone was observed once. The rearrangement links TRBV5-4 to TRBJ2-3, with a possible D match to TRBD2 (5 bases). Trimming left V 3 bases short and J 3 bases short, with 14 bases between. The CDR3 totals 15 residues. Germline CDR1 SGHNT, CDR2 YYREEE (reference sequence). The CDR3, as DNA: TGTGCCAGCAGCTCGGGCGGGCCGCGAACAGATACGCAGTATTTT. It yields the protein CASSSGGPRTDTQYF.

The genes are TRBV11-2 and TRBJ2-5; tentative D call: TRBD2 (6 bases). The CDR3 sequence is 13 residues long. Germline V CDR1 and CDR2: SGHAT, FQNNGV. Trimming stripped 5 bases from V and 4 bases from J, with 11 bases between. The CDR3 sequence: CASSRGLPETQYF. The DNA for the CDR3 is TGTGCCAGCAGCCGGGGGTTGCCAGAGACCCAGTACTTC.

The chain combines TRBV5-4 with TRBJ2-5, with a possible D match to TRBD2 (5 bases). Germline V gene sequence: CDR1 SGHNT, CDR2 YYREEE (reference sequence). The CDR3 consists of 14 residues. The V end lost 3 bases, the J end lost 5 bases, and 14 bases lay between the germline ends. CDR3: CASSSTRGSETQYF. DNA of the CDR3: TGTGCCAGCAGCTCCACTCGCGGGTCCGAGACCCAGTACTTC.

The V gene is TRBV6-5, the J gene TRBJ2-7; TRBD2 is a possible D gene (7 bases). The germline CDR1 and CDR2 sequences are MNHEY and SVGAGI. Deletions cut 9 bases from V and 0 bases from J, with 15 bases between. This CDR3 comprises 14 residues. In DNA, the CDR3 is TGTGCCAGTGGGGGGGGCTCGTTCTCCTACGAGCAGTACTTC. Amino acid sequence: CASGGGSFSYEQYF.

V gene TRBV13 combines with J gene TRBJ2-2, with 10 positions matching TRBD2. This CDR3 contains 16 residues. The V gene end was trimmed by 2 bases and the J gene end by 0 bases; junction bases not matched to a gene: 0. The germline gives CDR1 PRHDT, CDR2 FYEKMQ (reference sequence). CDR3 amino acids: CASSLSGGANTGELFF. The CDR3, as DNA: TGTGCCAGCAGCTTAAGCGGGGGGGCGAACACCGGGGAGCTGTTTTTT.

V usage is TRBV7-9 and J usage is TRBJ1-4, with 10 bases lining up with TRBD1. CDR1 is SEHNR, CDR2 FQNEAQ, per germline (reference sequence). Trimming cost V 8 bases and J 7 bases; bases outside gene matches: 10. The length of the CDR3 is 15 residues. In DNA, the CDR3 is TGTGCCAGCGTTTGGACAGGGGGTCTTGGTGAAAAACTGTTTTTT. Translation: CASVWTGGLGEKLFF.

The genes are TRBV5-1 and TRBJ1-2, with D possibly TRBD1 on 5 matching bases. This CDR3 has 13 amino acids. Trimming cost V 4 bases and J 7 bases, with 14 bases left between them. Germline V lookup: CDR1 SGHRS, CDR2 YFSETQ. CDR3 in amino acids: CASSPQGDFGYTF. As DNA, the CDR3 is TGCGCCAGCAGCCCCCAGGGTGATTTTGGCTACACCTTC.

V is TRBV14 and J is TRBJ2-1; TRBD2 matches at 9 bases. CDR1 is SGHDN and CDR2 is FVKESK in the germline V gene. The CDR3 runs to 15 residues. V lost 4 bases to trimming and J lost 7 bases; unmatched junction nucleotides: 8. CDR3 protein: CASSLSLAGSNEQFF. CDR3 DNA: TGTGCCAGCAGCCTCAGCCTAGCGGGGTCTAATGAGCAGTTCTTC. Filled out from reference TRBV14 and TRBJ2-1, the complete variable domain reads EAGVTQFPSHSVIEKGQTVTLRCDPISGHDNLYWYRRVMGKEIKFLLHFVKESKQDESGMPNNRFLAERTGGTYSTLKVQPAELEDSGVYFCASSLSLAGSNEQFFGPGTRLTVL.

The CDR3 reads CASSLEPLGQTTEAFF. CDR3 nucleotides: TGTGCCAGCAGCTTAGAGCCCCTTGGACAGACCACTGAAGCTTTCTTT. This chain links TRBV11-2 with TRBJ1-1, with a possible D match to TRBD1 (6 bases). Germline CDR1 and CDR2: SGHAT and FQNNGV. This CDR3 has 16 amino acids. Trimming stripped 0 bases from V and 4 bases from J, with 15 bases between.

V gene TRBV10-3 combines with J gene TRBJ2-1; tentative D call: TRBD2 (6 bases). Germline assignment: CDR1 ENHRY and CDR2 SYGVKD. Trimming shortened V by 10 bases and J by 4 bases, and 17 bases separated the two germline ends. CDR3 length equals 14 residues. The CDR3 reads CATRVGDSYNEQFF. The DNA for the CDR3 is TGTGCCACCCGTGTCGGGGACTCGTACAATGAGCAGTTCTTC.

The chain carries TRBV5-1 and TRBJ1-1, with 7 bases lining up with TRBD1. After removal of 0 bases from V and 1 base from J, the junction contained 3 bases not matched to a gene. Germline V gene data show CDR1 as SGHRS and CDR2 as YFSETQ. The CDR3 totals 15 residues. In nucleotides, the CDR3 is TGCGCCAGCAGCTTGGATCCAGGGGGGAACACTGAAGCTTTCTTT. Translation: CASSLDPGGNTEAFF.